Sequencing of this T cell receptor (beta chain) was carried out in a study of T cell repertoires in cytomegalovirus infection. Across the study: Matching HLA type, along with CMV infection, was indicated by public TCR beta signatures. General observations from the study: In two of eight donors, the top clonotype was HLA-C-restricted CMV-specific.

This clonotype was observed a few times. Its cognate antigen is unknown. Germline V lookup: CDR1 KGHSH, CDR2 LQKENI. The germline V and J ends were trimmed by 3 bases and 5 bases, with 14 bases remaining between them. The CDR3 has 15 residues. TCRdb ran MiXCR on the reads and lists one entry per CDR3 protein. The table includes 150,000 to 200,000 distinct CDR3 sequences, roughly 27% detected once. This receptor was taken from a human donor in good health (CMV status not recorded). Some clones in this sample may be carry-over from other donors' samples. Sequencing was performed on PBMCs. V usage is TRBV18 and J usage is TRBJ2-1; perhaps TRBD1 as D (5 bases). The CDR3 DNA is TGTGCCAGCTCACCCAGGGAAGGATGGCACAATGAGCAGTTCTTC. Amino acid sequence: CASSPREGWHNEQFF.